This passage covers 5 T cell receptor beta chains from one sample sequenced in a study of persistence of HIV-infected CD4 T cells (dated by TCRdb to 2020 to 2021). Their antigens are not known. Reading the label with the study, this specimen's treatment or condition is: suppressive antiretroviral therapy. Cells were stimulated with a pool of overlapping HIV-1 Gag 15-mer peptides at approximately 0.98 ug per peptide per mL. Memory populations depleted of antigen-responding cells were obtained by sorting nonresponding CD40L-negative CD69-negative CD45RO-high memory CD4+ T cells. The immunoSEQ hsTCRB assay version 4 in survey mode was used to sequence TCRbeta repertoires from genomic DNA. In TCRdb, the immuneACCESS table is reduced to in-frame sequences with V and J assigned. These tables do not hold every clone; where another copy was compared, an unresolved V gene accounts for under half, and the others remain unexplained. In this sample the table shows around 42,000 clones, 75% to 85% of which occur a single time. The ten largest make up approximately 15% of the sample.

The source material was CD4+ T cells sorted from PBMCs after roughly 19-hour stimulation, sampled from a patient who received antiretroviral therapy. The sample's cell subset or site label, decoded: CD40L-CD69- CD45RO-high memory CD4 T cells not responding to Gag peptides. These receptors were taken from an adult man with HIV who was CMV-seropositive.

The chain couples TRBV30 to TRBJ2-1; weak D call: TRBD2 (6 bases). V lost 0 bases and J lost 7, with 19 bases in between. The CDR3 consists of 16 residues. CDR1 and CDR2 (germline): GTSNPN, SVGIG (reference sequence). The CDR3 nucleotides are TGTGCCTGGAGTGTACCCCACGTGGGAGGCGGGAATGAGCAGTTCTTC. Encoded protein: CAWSVPHVGGGNEQFF.

V is TRBV7-9 and J is TRBJ2-7; 7 bases are shared with TRBD1. Germline V CDR1 and CDR2: SEHNR, FQNEAQ (reference sequence). With V trimmed by 4 bases and J by 6 bases, 6 bases remained unmatched. This CDR3 region has 13 residues. The DNA of the CDR3 is TGTGCCAGCAGCTCCGGGACAGTGGGCGAGCAGTACTTC. Translated, it gives CASSSGTVGEQYF.

CDR3 sequence (DNA): TGCGCCAGCAGCCAAGATCGGCGACACCAGTACTTC. The encoded protein is CASSQDRRHQYF. This chain uses TRBV4-3 with TRBJ2-4; unclear D gene. CDR3 size: 12 residues. Germline V gene lookup returns CDR1 LGHNA and CDR2 YSLEER. V was trimmed by 0 bases and J by 13 bases, leaving 10 bases between them.

J is TRBJ2-6 and V is TRBV25-1; the D gene is possibly TRBD2 (6 bases). Trimming removed 3 bases from V and 0 bases from J, with 6 bases in between. This CDR3 spans 15 amino acids. The V gene's germline CDR1 is MGHDK and CDR2 SYGVNS. The CDR3 region has the DNA TGTGCCAGCAGTGAGGGAGGCTCTGGGGCCAACGTCCTGACTTTC. It is translated as CASSEGGSGANVLTF.

The chain recombines TRBV6-5 with TRBJ1-6; D ambiguous. V lost 0 bases and J 12 bases, leaving 9 bases between the germline ends. Germline V gene lookup returns CDR1 MNHEY and CDR2 SVGAGI. The CDR3 consists of 13 residues. CDR3 coding DNA: TGTGCCAGCAGTTACTCGAGGGTGCAACCCCTCCACTTT. It is translated as CASSYSRVQPLHF.